What follows are 15 T cell receptor beta chains derived from one specimen sequenced in a study of identifying expanded T cells in peripheral blood. Measured with immunoSEQ multiplex PCR; TCRdb has only the in-frame clones, and not every one. Among tens of thousands of clones listed, 70% to 90% were seen once. The sequencing sample was made of blood. The receptors here all came from a person aged 18 to 75 in good health.

V usage is TRBV7-2 and J usage is TRBJ1-1, with a weak D call TRBD1 (5 bases). The V and J ends lost 5 bases and 4 bases respectively, with 17 bases between them. Germline CDR1 SGHTA, CDR2 FQGNSA. The CDR3 sequence is 15 residues long. DNA for the CDR3: TGTGCCAGCAGCAAGACCGGGACGCAAGGCACTGAAGCTTTCTTT. This gives the protein CASSKTGTQGTEAFF.

The V call is TRBV5-6, the J call TRBJ2-7; D may be TRBD1 or TRBD2 (5 bases each). Trimming left V 5 bases short and J 2 bases short, with 14 bases between. Germline loops: CDR1 SGHDT, CDR2 YYEEEE. The CDR3 has 14 amino acids. DNA of the CDR3: TGTGCCAGCAGTCTTGGGACGAGGACCTACGAGCAGTACTTC. Its protein is CASSLGTRTYEQYF.

V usage is TRBV30 and J usage is TRBJ2-3, with D hard to call. Trimming took off 1 base at V and 6 bases at J, with 5 bases between the two ends. Germline loops: CDR1 GTSNPN, CDR2 SVGIG (reference sequence). This CDR3 has 11 residues. The CDR3, as DNA: TGTGCCTGGAGTGACATGGATACGCAGTATTTT. Encoded protein: CAWSDMDTQYF.

The rearrangement joins TRBV5-1 to TRBJ1-4; 7 bases match TRBD1. J gave up 8 bases and V 4 bases, and 11 bases lay outside the gene matches. CDR1 is SGHRS, CDR2 YFSETQ, per germline. There are 15 residues in the CDR3. The DNA for the CDR3 is TGCGCCAGCAGCCCCGAAGGAGGGGGCGGCGAAAAACTGTTTTTT. Translating it yields CASSPEGGGGEKLFF.

The V gene is TRBV6-6, the J gene TRBJ1-1; 7 nucleotides align to TRBD1. J lost 4 bases, V lost 4 bases, and 3 bases had no gene match. The germline gives CDR1 MNHNY, CDR2 SVGAGI (reference sequence). The CDR3 runs to 13 residues. CDR3 bases: TGTGCCAGCAGTTCCGCAGGGGGCACTGAAGCTTTCTTT. The encoded protein is CASSSAGGTEAFF.

V is TRBV27 and J is TRBJ1-4; TRBD1 is a possible D gene (5 bases). Trimming took off 4 bases at V and 8 bases at J, with 23 bases between the two ends. The CDR3 extends over 17 amino acids. In germline, CDR1 is MNHEY, CDR2 SMNVEV (reference sequence). The CDR3 DNA follows: TGTGCCAGCAGTTCCTGGGCCGTTGGGGGGGAGGAGGAAAAACTGTTTTTT. Amino acids: CASSSWAVGGEEEKLFF.

The chain uses TRBV11-2 and TRBJ1-1, with D unresolved. V lost 5 bases, J lost 1 base, and 5 bases lay in between. This CDR3 comprises 12 residues. Germline values: CDR1 SGHAT, CDR2 FQNNGV. The CDR3 is CASSTKNTEAFF. CDR3 sequence (DNA): TGTGCCAGCAGCACCAAGAACACTGAAGCTTTCTTT.

This clone has just one count. The rearrangement links TRBV30 to TRBJ1-2; 8 positions agree with TRBD1. Germline CDR1 is GTSNPN and CDR2 is SVGIG (reference sequence). There are 14 residues in the CDR3. The J segment lost 5 bases and the V segment lost 4 bases, leaving 9 bases of the junction unmatched. DNA for the CDR3: TGTGCCTGGATATATGACAGGGGTTCATATGGCTACACCTTC. It yields the protein CAWIYDRGSYGYTF.

The rearrangement joins TRBV15 to TRBJ1-2, with D maybe TRBD1 (5 bases). Per germline, CDR1 LNHNV and CDR2 YYDKDF (reference sequence). V lost 6 bases to trimming and J lost 8 bases, with 13 bases between them. The CDR3 loop spans 12 amino acids. The CDR3 reads CATRVGGSGYTF. The DNA of the CDR3 is TGTGCCACCAGAGTGGGGGGGTCGGGCTACACCTTC.

The chain recombines TRBV30 with TRBJ1-1, with 7 nucleotides matching TRBD1. Per germline, CDR1 GTSNPN and CDR2 SVGIG (reference sequence). Trimming at V came to 2 bases and at J to 1 base, leaving 10 bases not matched to a gene. The CDR3 totals 16 residues. The CDR3 sequence: CAWSSRTGPGNTEAFF. DNA of the CDR3: TGTGCCTGGAGTTCGAGGACAGGCCCTGGGAACACTGAAGCTTTCTTT. The whole variable domain, filled in from reference TRBV30 and TRBJ1-1, reads SQTIHQWPATLVQPVGSPLSLECTVEGTSNPNLYWYRQAAGRGLQLLFYSVGIGQISSEVPQNLSASRPQDRQFILSSKKLLLSDSGFYLCAWSSRTGPGNTEAFFGQGTRLTVV.

The rearrangement links TRBV6-5 to TRBJ1-2; tentative D call: TRBD1 (6 bases). This CDR3 has 15 residues. Trimming cost V 5 bases and J 3 bases, with 16 bases left between them. CDR1 and CDR2 (germline): MNHEY, SVGAGI. The CDR3 region has the DNA TGTGCCAGCAGTCGGGGGGGGACAAGCTACTATGGCTACACCTTC. Protein: CASSRGGTSYYGYTF.

The chain joins TRBV11-1 to TRBJ1-1; TRBD1 aligns across 9 bases. In germline, CDR1 is SGHAT, CDR2 FQDESV (reference sequence). The CDR3 is made up of 14 amino acids. Trimming removed 6 bases from V and 3 bases from J; junction bases left unmatched: 5. CDR3 amino acids: CASRDGQGYTEAFF. CDR3 in DNA: TGTGCCAGCAGAGATGGACAGGGGTACACTGAAGCTTTCTTT.

The rearrangement joins TRBV20-1 to TRBJ2-5; D unresolved. CDR1 and CDR2 from the germline V gene are DFQATT and SNEGSKA (reference sequence). The CDR3 loop spans 11 amino acids. Trimming stripped 6 bases from V and 2 bases from J, with 7 bases between. The DNA for the CDR3 is TGCAGTGCGCCGTTACAAGAGACCCAGTACTTC. Protein sequence: CSAPLQETQYF.

The chain has TRBV2 and TRBJ2-1; 10 bases fit TRBD1. The germline V gene has CDR1 SNHLY and CDR2 FYNNEI. V was pared by 9 bases and J by 2 bases, with 7 bases of the junction left unmatched. The CDR3 has 15 residues. CDR3 in DNA: TGTGCCAGGAAACGAGGGACAGGGGCCTACAATGAGCAGTTCTTC. This translates into CARKRGTGAYNEQFF. The whole variable domain, remainder taken from reference TRBV2 and TRBJ2-1, is EPEVTQTPSHQVTQMGQEVILRCVPISNHLYFYWYRQILGQKVEFLVSFYNNEISEKSEIFDDQFSVERPDGSNFTLKIRSTKLEDSAMYFCARKRGTGAYNEQFFGPGTRLTVL.

This clone was seen only a few times. V gene TRBV7-8 combines with J gene TRBJ2-7; D gene ambiguous. The CDR3 contains 17 residues. Germline CDR1 SGHVS, CDR2 FQNEAQ. V was pared by 4 bases and J by 3 bases, with 22 bases between. The CDR3 protein is CASSYFLTSLIFYEQYF. In nucleotides, the CDR3 is TGTGCCAGCAGCTATTTTCTGACATCTCTAATTTTCTACGAGCAGTACTTC. The variable domain in full, completed from reference TRBV7-8 and TRBJ2-7, reads GAGVSQSPRYKVAKRGQDVALRCDPISGHVSLFWYQQALGQGPEFLTYFQNEAQLDKSGLPSDRFFAERPEGSVSTLKIQRTQQEDSAVYLCASSYFLTSLIFYEQYFGPGTRLTVT.